This T cell receptor (beta chain) comes out of a study of T cell changes during pregnancy in multiple sclerosis. Assay used: immunoSEQ multiplex PCR; TCRdb lists only in-frame clones, some missing. This sample carries 35,000 to 45,000 clones, 70% to 90% of them seen once, and the ten largest clones take roughly 0.9%. After removal of 4 bases from V and 10 bases from J, the junction contained 8 bases not matched to a gene. CDR1 SGDLS and CDR2 YYNGEE come from the germline V gene. The CDR3 extends over 14 amino acids. The sample here was CD4+ T cells from peripheral blood mononuclear cells, taken after pregnancy. The chain combines TRBV9 with TRBJ1-6; 7 positions match TRBD1. This TCR was recovered from a female donor with multiple sclerosis, enrolled in a pregnancy study. CDR3 sequence: CASSHGQDYSPLHF. Written as DNA, the CDR3 is TGTGCCAGCAGCCACGGACAGGACTACTCACCCCTCCACTTT.